This entry describes one T cell receptor beta chain. The sample belongs to a study of regulatory T cells in long-lasting Graves disease. From PBMCs, RNA was extracted and then used to make the TCR library. TCRdb processed the reads anew with MiXCR; each CDR3 protein has one entry. The sample lists approximately 800 distinct CDR3 sequences; roughly 90% were seen once. Germline CDR1 SGHTA, CDR2 FQGNSA. V gave up 5 bases and J gave up 2 bases, with 5 bases separating them. The CDR3 has 12 residues. Sequencing used peripheral blood mononuclear cells (PBMCs), obtained with antithyroid drug treatment, in newly diagnosed or persistent Graves disease (not recorded which). This rearrangement joins TRBV7-2 to TRBJ2-3; D remains unclear. The TCR sequence derives from a woman in her late teens or twenties with Graves disease. The CDR3 reads CASSKYTDTQYF. The CDR3, as DNA: TGTGCCAGCAGCAAGTACACAGATACGCAGTATTTT.